Listed here are 9 T cell receptor beta chains from one sample, sequenced in a study of T cell responses to AZD1222 COVID-19 vaccine. TCRdb keeps only in-frame clones here, not all; method: immunoSEQ multiplex PCR. The sample includes 130,000 or so clones, roughly 93% of them seen just once. Specimen: peripheral blood, collected on day 0 of MenACWY control vaccination. The source is an adult in good health.

The gene calls are TRBV5-5 and TRBJ1-4; 7 nucleotides match TRBD1. The germline V gene encodes CDR1 SGHKS and CDR2 YYEKEE (reference sequence). V dropped 3 bases and J dropped 0; count of bases not matched to a gene: 5. The CDR3 runs 16 residues. The CDR3 here is CASSYRQGATNEKLFF. Here the CDR3 DNA reads TGTGCCAGCAGCTATAGACAGGGTGCAACTAATGAAAAACTGTTTTTT.

As DNA, the CDR3 is TGTGCCAGCAGGGGACAGGGGGCCAATCAGCCCCAGCATTTT. Translating it yields CASRGQGANQPQHF. The chain links TRBV25-1 to TRBJ1-5; the match to TRBD1 covers 12 bases. The CDR3 totals 14 residues. The germline gives CDR1 MGHDK, CDR2 SYGVNS. Losses at the gene ends were 6 bases for V and 3 bases for J; bases not matched to a gene: 0.

This clone was picked up one time. The chain has TRBV6-5 and TRBJ1-5; D is possibly TRBD1 (5 bases). The V gene lost 2 bases and the J gene lost 5 bases, with 10 bases spanning the gap. Germline V gene sequence: CDR1 MNHEY, CDR2 SVGAGI. The CDR3 loop spans 14 amino acids. The CDR3 sequence: CASSYIQGDQPQHF. The CDR3 DNA follows: TGTGCCAGCAGTTACATCCAGGGCGATCAGCCCCAGCATTTT.

This clone was recorded once. The J gene is TRBJ1-5, the V gene TRBV27; no reliable D call. Germline V gene data show CDR1 as MNHEY and CDR2 as SMNVEV (reference sequence). With 4 bases removed from V and 0 bases from J, the gap between germline ends came to 7 bases. This CDR3 has 14 amino acids. In DNA form, the CDR3 reads TGTGCCAGCAGTTATCACGGTAGCAATCAGCCCCAGCATTTT. It encodes CASSYHGSNQPQHF.

The V and J genes are TRBV4-3 and TRBJ2-5; D is unclear. Germline assignment: CDR1 LGHNA and CDR2 YSLEER. V lost 0 bases and J lost 6, with 14 bases in between. This CDR3 has 15 amino acids. CDR3 DNA sequence: TGCGCCAGCAGCCAAGACTTTGGCTCGTCCCAGACCCAGTACTTC. Its translation: CASSQDFGSSQTQYF.

The chain joins TRBV7-2 to TRBJ1-4; weak D call: TRBD1 (5 bases). Per germline, CDR1 SGHTA and CDR2 FQGNSA. V was shortened by 0 bases and J by 10 bases, with 15 bases between the two germline ends. This CDR3 has 15 residues. CDR3 residues: CASSLASGNLLKLFF. The CDR3 nucleotides read TGTGCCAGCAGCTTAGCGTCAGGGAACCTCTTAAAACTGTTTTTT.

The CDR3 DNA reads as TGTGCCAGTAGTACCGGGACAGGCAATCAGCCCCAGCATTTT. This translates into CASSTGTGNQPQHF. This chain links TRBV19 with TRBJ1-5; 7 positions match TRBD1. CDR3 length equals 14 residues. V shed 4 bases and J 2 bases; nucleotides not matched to a gene: 2. Germline values: CDR1 LNHDA, CDR2 SQIVND (reference sequence).

The chain links TRBV7-3 to TRBJ1-2; D ambiguous. Trimming took 5 bases from V and 8 from J, leaving 15 bases between them. The CDR3 loop spans 13 amino acids. Germline V gene lookup returns CDR1 SGHTA and CDR2 FQGTGA. CDR3 sequence: CASSPTKGAGYTF. The DNA of the CDR3 is TGTGCCAGCAGCCCGACAAAGGGAGCGGGCTACACCTTC. The full variable domain, its missing parts supplied by reference TRBV7-3 and TRBJ1-2, is GAGVSQTPSNKVTEKGKYVELRCDPISGHTALYWYRQSLGQGPEFLIYFQGTGAADDSGLPNDRFFAVRPEGSVSTLKIQRTERGDSAVYLCASSPTKGAGYTFGSGTRLTVV.

This chain links TRBV21-1 with TRBJ2-7; TRBD2 reflects the table's D call only, with no check against the DNA. TRBV21-1 is termed a pseudogene. This CDR3 region has 14 residues. The CDR3 bases are TGTGCCAGCAGCTCCTTGGGACTCTCCTACGAGCAGTACTTC. Encoded protein: CASSSLGLSYEQYF.